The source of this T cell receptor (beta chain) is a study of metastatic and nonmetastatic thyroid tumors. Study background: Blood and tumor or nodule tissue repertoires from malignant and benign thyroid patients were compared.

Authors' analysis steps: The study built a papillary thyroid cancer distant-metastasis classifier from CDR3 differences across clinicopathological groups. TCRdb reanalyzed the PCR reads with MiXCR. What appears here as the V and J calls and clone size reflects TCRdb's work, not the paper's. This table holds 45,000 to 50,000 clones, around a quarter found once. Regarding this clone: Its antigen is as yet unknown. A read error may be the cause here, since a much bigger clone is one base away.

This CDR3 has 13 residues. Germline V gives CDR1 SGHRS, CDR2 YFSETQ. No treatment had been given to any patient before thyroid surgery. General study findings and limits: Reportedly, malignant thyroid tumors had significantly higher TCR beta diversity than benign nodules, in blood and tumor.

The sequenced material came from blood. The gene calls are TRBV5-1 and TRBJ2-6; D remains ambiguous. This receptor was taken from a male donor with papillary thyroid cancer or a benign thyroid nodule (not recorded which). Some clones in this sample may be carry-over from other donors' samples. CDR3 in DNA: TGCGCCATCAGCGCGGCTGGGACCAACGTCCTGACTTTC. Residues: CAISAAGTNVLTF.